What follows is one T cell receptor beta chain and its context. This CDR3 contains 15 residues. The V gene end was trimmed by 1 base and the J gene end by 6 bases; junction bases not matched to a gene: 1. The germline gives CDR1 SGHRS, CDR2 YFSETQ. Per the authors' pipeline: Estimated nucleated cell counts came from reference gene primer amplification. Using immunoSEQ multiplex PCR, the repertoire was profiled, and TCRdb retains in-frame clones only, with some absent. That table supplies the V and J calls and clone size; D and trimming were determined from the DNA. Here the sample spans roughly 100,000 clones, about 85% being singletons. The record originates from a study of blood T cell repertoires in COVID-19. Whole-study context: The analysed material was cDNA or gDNA that came from T cells, B-cell-depleted T cells, or PBMCs.

The sequencing input was peripheral blood. The sequence derives from a man in his forties or fifties with acute or convalescent COVID-19. This chain uses TRBV5-1 with TRBJ2-1; 13 positions agree with TRBD2. CDR3 in amino acids: CASSLTSGRANEQFF. The CDR3 DNA is TGCGCCAGCAGCTTGACTAGCGGGAGGGCCAATGAGCAGTTCTTC.